This TCR beta chain was documented in a study of PD-1 blockade in classical Hodgkin lymphoma. Every patient experienced relapse after autologous stem cell transplantation, and brentuximab vedotin exposure varied. This clone has a handful of counts. The CDR3 runs to 21 residues. CDR1 SGDLS and CDR2 YYNGEE come from the germline V gene. V was pared by 3 bases and J by 0 bases, with 28 bases between. This table comes from immunoSEQ multiplex PCR, and its TCRdb copy is limited to in-frame clones, with some not included. The sample includes more than 140,000 clones, under 85% seen only once; the top ten take roughly 9.8%.

The rearrangement links TRBV9 to TRBJ2-1, with D possibly called TRBD1 or TRBD2 (7 bases each). This TCR derives from a human donor with classical Hodgkin lymphoma. This material consisted of peripheral blood mononuclear cells (PBMCs), taken before the second cycle of nivolumab. The CDR3 loop reads CASSAEWGRGTRESSYNEQFF. CDR3 nucleotides: TGTGCCAGCAGCGCCGAATGGGGCAGGGGGACGCGGGAGAGCTCCTACAATGAGCAGTTCTTC. The whole variable domain, remainder taken from reference TRBV9 and TRBJ2-1, is DSGVTQTPKHLITATGQRVTLRCSPRSGDLSVYWYQQSLDQGLQFLIQYYNGEERAKGNILERFSAQQFPDLHSELNLSSLELGDSALYFCASSAEWGRGTRESSYNEQFFGPGTRLTVL.